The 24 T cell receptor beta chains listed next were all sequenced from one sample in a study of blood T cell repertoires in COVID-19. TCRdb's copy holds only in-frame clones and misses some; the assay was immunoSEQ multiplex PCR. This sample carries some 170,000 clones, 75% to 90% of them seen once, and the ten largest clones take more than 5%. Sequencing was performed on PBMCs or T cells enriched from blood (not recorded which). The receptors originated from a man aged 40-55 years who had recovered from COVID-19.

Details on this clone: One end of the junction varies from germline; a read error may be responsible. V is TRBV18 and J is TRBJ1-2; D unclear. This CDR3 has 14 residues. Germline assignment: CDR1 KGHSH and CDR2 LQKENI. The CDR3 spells CASSRPGAGGGYTF. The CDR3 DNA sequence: TGTGCCAGTTCACGTCCAGGCGCAGGAGGGGGCTACACCTTC.

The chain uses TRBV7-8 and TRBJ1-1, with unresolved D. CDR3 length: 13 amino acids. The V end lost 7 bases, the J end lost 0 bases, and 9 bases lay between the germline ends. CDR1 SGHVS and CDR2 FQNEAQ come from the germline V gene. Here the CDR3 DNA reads TGTGCCAGCAAGGAGAGTCTGAACACTGAAGCTTTCTTT. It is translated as CASKESLNTEAFF. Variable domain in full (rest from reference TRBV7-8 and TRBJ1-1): GAGVSQSPRYKVAKRGQDVALRCDPISGHVSLFWYQQALGQGPEFLTYFQNEAQLDKSGLPSDRFFAERPEGSVSTLKIQRTQQEDSAVYLCASKESLNTEAFFGQGTRLTVV.

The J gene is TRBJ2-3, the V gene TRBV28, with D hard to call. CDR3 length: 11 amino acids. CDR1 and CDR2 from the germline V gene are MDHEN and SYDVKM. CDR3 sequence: CVATSTDTQYF. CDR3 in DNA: TGTGTCGCGACTAGCACAGATACGCAGTATTTT.

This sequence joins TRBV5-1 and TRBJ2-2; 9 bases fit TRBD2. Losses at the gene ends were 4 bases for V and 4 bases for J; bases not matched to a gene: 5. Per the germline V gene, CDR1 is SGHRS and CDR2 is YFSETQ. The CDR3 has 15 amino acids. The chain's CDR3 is CASSASGAFTGELFF. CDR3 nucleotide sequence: TGCGCCAGCAGCGCTAGCGGGGCCTTCACCGGGGAGCTGTTTTTT.

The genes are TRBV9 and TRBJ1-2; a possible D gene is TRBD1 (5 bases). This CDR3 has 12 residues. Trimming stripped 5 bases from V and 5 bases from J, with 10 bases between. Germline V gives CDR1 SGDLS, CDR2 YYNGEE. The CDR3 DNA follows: TGTGCCAGCAGAGACAGTCTATATGGCTACACCTTC. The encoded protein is CASRDSLYGYTF.

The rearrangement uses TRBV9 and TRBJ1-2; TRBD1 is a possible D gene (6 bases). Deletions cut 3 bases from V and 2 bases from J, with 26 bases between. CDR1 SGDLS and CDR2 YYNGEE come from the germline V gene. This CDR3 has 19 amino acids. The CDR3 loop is CASSGPQWDTEALNYGYTF. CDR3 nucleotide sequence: TGTGCCAGCAGCGGCCCCCAATGGGACACCGAGGCCCTAAACTATGGCTACACCTTC.

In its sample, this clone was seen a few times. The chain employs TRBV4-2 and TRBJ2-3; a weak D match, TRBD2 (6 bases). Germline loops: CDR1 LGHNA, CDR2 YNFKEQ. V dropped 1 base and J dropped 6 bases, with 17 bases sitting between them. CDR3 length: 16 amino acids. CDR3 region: CASSQGNGRGADTQYF. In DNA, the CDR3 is TGTGCCAGCAGCCAAGGAAACGGGAGAGGGGCCGATACGCAGTATTTT.

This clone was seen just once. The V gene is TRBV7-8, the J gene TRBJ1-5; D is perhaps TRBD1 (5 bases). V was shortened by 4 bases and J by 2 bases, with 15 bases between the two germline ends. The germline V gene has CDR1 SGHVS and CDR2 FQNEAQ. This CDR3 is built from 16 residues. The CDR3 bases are TGTGCCAGCAGCTCTCAACAGGACGACCGCAATCAGCCCCAGCATTTT. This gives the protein CASSSQQDDRNQPQHF.

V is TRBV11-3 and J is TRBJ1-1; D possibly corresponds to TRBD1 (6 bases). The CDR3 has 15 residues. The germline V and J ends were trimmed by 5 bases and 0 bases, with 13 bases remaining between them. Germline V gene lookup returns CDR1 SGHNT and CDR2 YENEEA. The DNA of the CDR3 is TGTGCCAGCAGCCCCAGGGGTCAGTTGAACACTGAAGCTTTCTTT. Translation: CASSPRGQLNTEAFF.

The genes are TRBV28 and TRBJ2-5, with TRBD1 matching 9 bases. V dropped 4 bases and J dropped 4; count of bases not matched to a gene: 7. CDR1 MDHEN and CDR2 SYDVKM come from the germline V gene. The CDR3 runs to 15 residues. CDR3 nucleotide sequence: TGTGCCAGCAGTTGGGAACAGGGGGCAGGAGAGACCCAGTACTTC. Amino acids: CASSWEQGAGETQYF.

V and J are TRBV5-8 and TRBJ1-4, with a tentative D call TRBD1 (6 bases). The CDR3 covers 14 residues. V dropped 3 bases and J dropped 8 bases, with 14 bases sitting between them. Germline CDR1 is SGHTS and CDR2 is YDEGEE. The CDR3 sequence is CASSSNRVEEKLFF. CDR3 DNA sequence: TGTGCCAGCAGCTCAAACAGGGTGGAAGAAAAACTGTTTTTT.

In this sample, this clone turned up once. Here the CDR3 DNA reads TGCAGTGCTACAGAACATGGCGGCTACACCTTC. It encodes CSATEHGGYTF. The V call is TRBV20-1, the J call TRBJ1-2; D not resolved. CDR3 length: 11 residues. The V gene lost 4 bases and the J gene lost 8 bases, with 11 bases spanning the gap. Germline CDR1 and CDR2: DFQATT and SNEGSKA (reference sequence).

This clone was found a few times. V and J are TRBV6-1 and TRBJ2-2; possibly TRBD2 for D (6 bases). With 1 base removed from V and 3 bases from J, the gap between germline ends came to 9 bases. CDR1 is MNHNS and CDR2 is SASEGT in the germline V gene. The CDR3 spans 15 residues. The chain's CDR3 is CASSEERAYTGELFF. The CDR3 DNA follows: TGTGCCAGCAGTGAAGAGCGGGCCTACACCGGGGAGCTGTTTTTT.

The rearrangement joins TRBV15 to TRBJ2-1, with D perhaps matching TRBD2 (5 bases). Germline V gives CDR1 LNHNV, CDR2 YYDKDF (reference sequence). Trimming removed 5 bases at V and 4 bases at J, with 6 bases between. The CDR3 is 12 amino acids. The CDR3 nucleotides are TGTGCCACCAGCGAGGGTTACAATGAGCAGTTCTTC. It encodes CATSEGYNEQFF.

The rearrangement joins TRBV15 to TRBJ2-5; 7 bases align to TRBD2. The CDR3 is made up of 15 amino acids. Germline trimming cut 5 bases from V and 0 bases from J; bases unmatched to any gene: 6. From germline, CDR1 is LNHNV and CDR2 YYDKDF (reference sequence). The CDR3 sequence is CATSWSSGNQETQYF. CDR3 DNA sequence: TGTGCCACCAGCTGGTCTAGCGGTAACCAAGAGACCCAGTACTTC.

CDR3 protein: CASSAGRGVQTQYF. The DNA for the CDR3 is TGTGCCAGCAGTGCGGGACGGGGGGTACAGACCCAGTACTTC. The chain has TRBV2 and TRBJ2-5; 7 bases fit TRBD2. The CDR3 covers 14 residues. With V trimmed by 4 bases and J by 6 bases, 8 bases remained unmatched. Germline values: CDR1 SNHLY, CDR2 FYNNEI.

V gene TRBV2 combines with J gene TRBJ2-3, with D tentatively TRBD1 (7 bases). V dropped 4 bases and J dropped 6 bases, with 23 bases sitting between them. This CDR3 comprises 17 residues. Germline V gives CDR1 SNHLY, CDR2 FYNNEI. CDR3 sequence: CASSGGQAGNQWDTQYF. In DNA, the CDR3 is TGTGCCAGCAGTGGAGGACAGGCGGGGAATCAATGGGATACGCAGTATTTT.

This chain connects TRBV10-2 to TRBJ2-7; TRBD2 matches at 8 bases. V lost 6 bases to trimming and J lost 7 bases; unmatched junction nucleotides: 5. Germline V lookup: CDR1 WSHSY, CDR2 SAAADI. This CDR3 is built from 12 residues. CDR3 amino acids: CASSLGTSEQYF. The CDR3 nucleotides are TGCGCCAGCAGCCTTGGGACTAGTGAGCAGTACTTC.

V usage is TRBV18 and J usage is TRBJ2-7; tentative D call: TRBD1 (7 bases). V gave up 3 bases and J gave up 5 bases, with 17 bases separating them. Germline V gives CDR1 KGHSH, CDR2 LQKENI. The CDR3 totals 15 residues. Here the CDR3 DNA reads TGTGCCAGCTCACCGCAGGGGGGTAAGGAGCACGAGCAGTACTTC. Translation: CASSPQGGKEHEQYF.

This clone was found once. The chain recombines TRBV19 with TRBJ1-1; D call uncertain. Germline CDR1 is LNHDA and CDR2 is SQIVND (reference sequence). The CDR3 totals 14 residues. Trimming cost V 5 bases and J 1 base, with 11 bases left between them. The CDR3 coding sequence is TGTGCCAGTAGTTACGTGGTCGGGAACACTGAAGCTTTCTTT. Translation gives CASSYVVGNTEAFF.

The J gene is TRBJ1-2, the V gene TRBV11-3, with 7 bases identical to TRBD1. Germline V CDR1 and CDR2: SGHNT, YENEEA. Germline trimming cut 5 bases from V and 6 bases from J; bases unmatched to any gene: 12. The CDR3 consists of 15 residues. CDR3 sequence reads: CASSDRTTGSDGYTF. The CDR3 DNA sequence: TGTGCCAGCAGCGACCGAACGACAGGGTCCGATGGCTACACCTTC.

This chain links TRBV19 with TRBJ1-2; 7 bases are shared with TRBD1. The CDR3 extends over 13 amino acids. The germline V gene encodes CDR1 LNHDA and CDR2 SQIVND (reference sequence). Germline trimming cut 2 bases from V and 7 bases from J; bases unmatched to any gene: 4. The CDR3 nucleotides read TGTGCCAGTAGTATAACGGGACAGTCTGGCTACACCTTC. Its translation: CASSITGQSGYTF.

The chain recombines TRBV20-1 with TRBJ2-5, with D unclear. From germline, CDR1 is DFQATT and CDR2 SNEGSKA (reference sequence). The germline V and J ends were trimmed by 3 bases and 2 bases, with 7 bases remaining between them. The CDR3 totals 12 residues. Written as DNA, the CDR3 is TGCAGTGCTAGTGAGAGGCAAGAGACCCAGTACTTC. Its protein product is CSASERQETQYF.

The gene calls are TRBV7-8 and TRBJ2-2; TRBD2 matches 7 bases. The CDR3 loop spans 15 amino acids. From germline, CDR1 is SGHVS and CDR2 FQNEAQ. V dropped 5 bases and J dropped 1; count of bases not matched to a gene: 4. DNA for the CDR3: TGTGCCAGCAGCCCCAGGACTAGGAACACCGGGGAGCTGTTTTTT. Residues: CASSPRTRNTGELFF.